This TCR beta chain was sequenced for a study of quantifying T cell responses using KT2 cells. As for the study in general: TCR alpha and beta constant-region primers primed reverse transcription of RNA. The second PCR was a qPCR stopped at a predetermined fluorescence threshold. Findings of the study overall: Even the lowest spike-in, about one KT2 cell per 100,000 PBMC, yielded detectable KT2 sequences. Counts of KT2 alpha and beta sequences rose linearly with the number of KT2 cells added.

A single-stranded UMI oligo with SP2 sequence was ligated to cDNA 3' ends. An equimolar mix of RC1.1 and RC1.2 primed the beta chain across TRBC1 and TRBC2. TCRdb used MiXCR to reprocess the UMI-ligation and nested PCR reads, holding one entry per CDR3 protein. The data show about 33,000 distinct CDR3 sequences, approximately 10% seen once. Note on this clonotype: What it recognizes is unknown.

Sequencing input: PBMCs spiked with cells of the T cell clone KT2. The receptor was isolated from a human donor.

The CDR3, as DNA: TGTGCCAGCAGTTACGGGTATCAGCCCCAGCATTTT. Protein product: CASSYGYQPQHF. This sequence joins TRBV6-2 or TRBV6-3 and TRBJ1-5; D remains ambiguous. CDR3 length equals 12 residues. V lost 2 bases and J 5 bases, leaving 4 bases between the germline ends. Germline-derived CDR1 and CDR2 are MNHEY and SVGEGT.